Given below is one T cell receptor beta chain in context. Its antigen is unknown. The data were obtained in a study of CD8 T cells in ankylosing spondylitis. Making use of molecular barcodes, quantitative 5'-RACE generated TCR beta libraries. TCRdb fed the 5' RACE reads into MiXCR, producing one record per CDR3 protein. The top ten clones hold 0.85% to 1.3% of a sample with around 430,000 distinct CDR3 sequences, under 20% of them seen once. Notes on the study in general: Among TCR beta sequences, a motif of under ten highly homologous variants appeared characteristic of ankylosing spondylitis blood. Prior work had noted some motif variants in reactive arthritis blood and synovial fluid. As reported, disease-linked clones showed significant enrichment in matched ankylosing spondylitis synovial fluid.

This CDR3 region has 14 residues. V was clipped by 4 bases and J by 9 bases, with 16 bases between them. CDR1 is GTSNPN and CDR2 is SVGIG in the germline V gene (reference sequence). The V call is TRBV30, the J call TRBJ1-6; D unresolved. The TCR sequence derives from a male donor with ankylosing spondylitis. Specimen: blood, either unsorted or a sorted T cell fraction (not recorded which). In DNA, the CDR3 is TGTGCCTGGAAGGCCGGGAATTTAGGTTCACCCCTCCACTTT. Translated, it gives CAWKAGNLGSPLHF. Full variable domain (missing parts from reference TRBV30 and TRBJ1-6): SQTIHQWPATLVQPVGSPLSLECTVEGTSNPNLYWYRQAAGRGLQLLFYSVGIGQISSEVPQNLSASRPQDRQFILSSKKLLLSDSGFYLCAWKAGNLGSPLHFGNGTRLTVT.